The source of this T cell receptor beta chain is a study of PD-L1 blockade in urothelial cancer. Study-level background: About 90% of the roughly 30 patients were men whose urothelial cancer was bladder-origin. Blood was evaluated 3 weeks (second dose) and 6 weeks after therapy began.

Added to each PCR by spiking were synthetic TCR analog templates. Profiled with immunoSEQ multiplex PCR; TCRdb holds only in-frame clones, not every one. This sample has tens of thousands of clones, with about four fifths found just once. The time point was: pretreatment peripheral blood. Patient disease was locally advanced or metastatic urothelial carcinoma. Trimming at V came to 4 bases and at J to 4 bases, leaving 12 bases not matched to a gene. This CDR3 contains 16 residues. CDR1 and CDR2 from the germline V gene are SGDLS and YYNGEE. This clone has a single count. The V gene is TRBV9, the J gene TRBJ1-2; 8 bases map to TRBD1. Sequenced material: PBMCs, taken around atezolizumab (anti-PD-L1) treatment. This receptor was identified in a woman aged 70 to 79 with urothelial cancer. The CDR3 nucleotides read TGTGCCAGCAGCCTCGACGGACAGGGCCAGATCTATGGCTACACCTTC. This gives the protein CASSLDGQGQIYGYTF.